The clone carrying this T cell receptor beta chain was counted between two and nine times. The Seattle site enrolled patients during active infection and followed them longitudinally. The record originates from a study of blood T cell repertoires in COVID-19. In the study overall: There were acute and convalescent COVID-19 samples, and they came from the United States, Italy and Spain.

The V gene end was trimmed by 8 bases and the J gene end by 3 bases; junction bases not matched to a gene: 3. Germline V lookup: CDR1 LNHDA, CDR2 SQIVND (reference sequence). The CDR3 is 13 amino acids. Original handling: Estimated nucleated cell counts came from reference gene primer amplification. Measured with immunoSEQ multiplex PCR; TCRdb has only the in-frame clones, and not every one. V, J and clone size are those of that table, while D and trimming were read from the DNA. Of 75,000 to 90,000 clones listed, just under 80% were seen once; the top ten hold roughly 36%. Sequenced input: peripheral blood. This rearrangement joins TRBV19 to TRBJ1-5, with 8 nucleotides matching TRBD1. This sequence originates from a man in his 60s with COVID-19, enrolled during active disease. The CDR3: CASAQGDNQPQHF. CDR3 in DNA: TGTGCCAGTGCACAGGGGGACAATCAGCCCCAGCATTTT.